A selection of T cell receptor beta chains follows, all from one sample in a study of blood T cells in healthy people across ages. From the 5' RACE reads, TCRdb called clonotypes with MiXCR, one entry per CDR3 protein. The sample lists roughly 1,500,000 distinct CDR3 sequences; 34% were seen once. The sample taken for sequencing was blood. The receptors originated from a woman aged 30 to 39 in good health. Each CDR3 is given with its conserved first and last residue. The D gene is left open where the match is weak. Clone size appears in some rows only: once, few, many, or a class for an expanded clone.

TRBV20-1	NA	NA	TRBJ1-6	CSATTGQSNSPLHF	TGCAGTGCAACGACAGGTCAGAGTAATTCACCTCTCCACTTT
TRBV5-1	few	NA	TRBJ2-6	CASSLGNSGVLTF	TGCGCCAGCAGCTTAGGAAACTCGGGCGTCCTGACTTTC
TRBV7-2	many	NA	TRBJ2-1	CASSQAGGSGDEQFF	TGTGCCAGCAGCCAGGCGGGCGGGTCCGGAGATGAGCAGTTCTTC
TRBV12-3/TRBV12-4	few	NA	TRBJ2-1	CASSSPSVHSYNEQFF	TGTGCCAGCAGTTCCCCTAGCGTACACTCCTACAATGAGCAGTTCTTC
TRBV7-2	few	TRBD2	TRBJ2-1	CASGPSAGEDNEQFF	TGTGCCAGCGGCCCGTCAGCGGGGGAAGACAATGAGCAGTTCTTC
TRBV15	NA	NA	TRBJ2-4	CATSRVRDGRGNIQYF	TGTGCCACCAGCAGAGTCCGGGATGGGAGAGGAAACATTCAGTACTTC
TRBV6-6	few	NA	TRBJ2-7	CASAPGGGNEQYF	TGTGCCAGCGCCCCAGGGGGGGGCAACGAGCAGTACTTC
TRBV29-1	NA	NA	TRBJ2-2	CSVGGGHLYAGELFF	TGCAGCGTTGGGGGGGGACATCTGTACGCCGGGGAGCTGTTTTTT
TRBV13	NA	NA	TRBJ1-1	CASRTSPGAAFF	TGTGCCAGCAGGACCTCCCCCGGGGCTGCTTTCTTT
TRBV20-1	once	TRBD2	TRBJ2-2	CSARIAGGVTGELFF	TGCAGTGCTAGAATAGCGGGAGGGGTCACCGGGGAGCTGTTTTTT
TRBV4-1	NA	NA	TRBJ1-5	CASSQDRGPQHF	TGCGCCAGCAGCCAAGACCGGGGCCCCCAGCATTTT
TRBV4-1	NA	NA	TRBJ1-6	CASSQDTYNSPLHF	TGCGCCAGCAGCCAAGACACGTATAATTCACCCCTCCACTTT
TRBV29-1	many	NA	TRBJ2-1	CSLAHSSYNEQFF	TGCAGCCTAGCCCACAGCTCCTACAATGAGCAGTTCTTC
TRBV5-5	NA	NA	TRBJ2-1	CASSLEPAVQFF	TGTGCCAGCAGCTTGGAACCGGCCGTGCAGTTCTTC
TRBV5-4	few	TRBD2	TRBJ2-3	CASSSVAGLGTDTQYF	TGTGCCAGCAGCTCGGTAGCGGGCCTCGGCACAGATACGCAGTATTTT
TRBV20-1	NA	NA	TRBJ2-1	CSARLPDLGNNEQFF	TGCAGTGCTAGACTACCCGACCTAGGAAACAATGAGCAGTTCTTC
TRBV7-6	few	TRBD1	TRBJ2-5	CASSLAGGQPETQYF	TGTGCCAGCAGCTTAGCTGGGGGACAGCCAGAGACCCAGTACTTC
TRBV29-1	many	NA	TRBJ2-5	CSVVGPQGRETQYF	TGCAGCGTTGTGGGGCCTCAGGGACGGGAGACCCAGTACTTC
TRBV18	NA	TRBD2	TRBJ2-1	CASSLGGAQGNEQFF	TGTGCCAGCTCCCTCGGGGGGGCCCAAGGTAATGAGCAGTTCTTC
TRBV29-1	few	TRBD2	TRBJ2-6	CSAEEREAPGANVLTF	TGCAGCGCTGAAGAGCGGGAGGCCCCTGGGGCCAACGTCCTGACTTTC
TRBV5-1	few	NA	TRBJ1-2	CASSLGAIQYGYTF	TGCGCCAGCAGCTTGGGCGCCATTCAGTATGGCTACACCTTC
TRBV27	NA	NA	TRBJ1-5	CASLPGQGCPYQPQHF	TGTGCCAGCCTCCCGGGGCAGGGGTGTCCATATCAGCCCCAGCATTTT
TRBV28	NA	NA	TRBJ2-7	CASSPTGTPPFQQYF	TGTGCCAGCAGCCCCACCGGGACTCCTCCCTTTCAGCAGTACTTC
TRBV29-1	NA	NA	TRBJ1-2	CSVPLGLGYGYTF	TGCAGCGTACCCCTCGGGTTGGGCTATGGCTACACCTTC
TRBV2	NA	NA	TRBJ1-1	CASKRTQGTEAFF	TGTGCCAGCAAAAGGACCCAGGGCACTGAAGCTTTCTTT
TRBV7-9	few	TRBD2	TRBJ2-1	CASSLLPTSGSSNEQFF	TGTGCCAGCAGCTTATTACCCACTAGCGGGAGTTCAAATGAGCAGTTCTTC
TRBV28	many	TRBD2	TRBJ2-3	CASSRTSGGTDTQYF	TGCGCCAGCAGCAGGACTAGCGGAGGCACAGATACGCAGTATTTT
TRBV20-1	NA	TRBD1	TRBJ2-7	CSARDSETGHGEQYF	TGCAGTGCTAGAGATTCAGAGACAGGGCATGGCGAGCAGTACTTC
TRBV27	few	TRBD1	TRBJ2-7	CASSPGQGLEQYF	TGTGCCAGCAGTCCGGGACAGGGCCTCGAGCAGTACTTC
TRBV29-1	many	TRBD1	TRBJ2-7	CSVLAGGKYEQYF	TGCAGCGTTCTGGCAGGGGGCAAATACGAGCAGTACTTC
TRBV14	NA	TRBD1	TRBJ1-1	CASSPGQGAGFTEAFF	TGTGCCAGCAGCCCTGGACAGGGGGCTGGTTTCACTGAAGCTTTCTTT
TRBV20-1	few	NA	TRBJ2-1	CSANGQALGSYNEQFF	TGCAGTGCAAACGGACAAGCTCTTGGGTCCTACAATGAGCAGTTCTTC
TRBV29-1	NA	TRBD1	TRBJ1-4	CSTRTGGDEKLFF	TGCAGCACCCGGACAGGGGGCGATGAAAAACTGTTTTTT
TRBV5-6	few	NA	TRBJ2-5	CASSLARANQETQYF	TGTGCCAGCAGCTTGGCTAGAGCGAACCAAGAGACCCAGTACTTC
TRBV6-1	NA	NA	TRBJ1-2	CASSEAARGQGYGYTF	TGTGCCAGCAGTGAAGCGGCCCGGGGGCAGGGGTATGGCTACACCTTC
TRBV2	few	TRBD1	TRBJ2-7	CASSEYTGGSYEQYF	TGTGCCAGCAGTGAATACACAGGGGGGTCCTACGAGCAGTACTTC
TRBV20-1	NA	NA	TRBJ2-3	CSASERAGPDTQYF	TGCAGTGCTTCAGAGCGGGCGGGTCCAGATACGCAGTATTTT
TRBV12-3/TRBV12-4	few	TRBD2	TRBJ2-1	CASGPISGGDNEQFF	TGTGCCAGCGGCCCCATTAGCGGGGGGGACAATGAGCAGTTCTTC
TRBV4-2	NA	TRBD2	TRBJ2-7	CASSQDGTRGPEQYF	TGTGCCAGCAGCCAAGACGGGACTAGGGGTCCCGAGCAGTACTTC
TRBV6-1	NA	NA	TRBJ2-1	CASSTLALDNEQFF	TGTGCCAGCAGTACCCTAGCGTTGGACAATGAGCAGTTCTTC
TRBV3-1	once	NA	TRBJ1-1	CASSQAEGTEAFF	TGTGCCAGCAGCCAAGCCGAGGGTACTGAAGCTTTCTTT
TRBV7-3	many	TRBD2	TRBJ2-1	CASSPDGQRGNNEQFF	TGTGCCAGCAGCCCCGACGGGCAGCGGGGGAACAATGAGCAGTTCTTC
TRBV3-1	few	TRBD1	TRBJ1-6	CASSQDWDSNSPLHF	TGTGCCAGCAGCCAAGATTGGGACAGTAATTCACCCCTCCACTTT
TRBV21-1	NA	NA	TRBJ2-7	CASSKRPRPAGNSYEQYF	TGTGCCAGCAGCAAACGTCCGAGGCCGGCAGGGAACTCCTACGAGCAGTACTTC
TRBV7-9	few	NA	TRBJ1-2	CASSLSVPGYTF	TGTGCCAGCAGCTTATCCGTTCCTGGCTACACCTTC
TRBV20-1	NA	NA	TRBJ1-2	CSALGAGRYGYTF	TGCAGTGCCCTCGGGGCAGGGAGATATGGCTACACCTTC
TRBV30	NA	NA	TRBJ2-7	CAWRRGAPYEQYF	TGTGCCTGGAGACGCGGGGCCCCCTACGAGCAGTACTTC